This T cell receptor beta chain stems from a study of T cell clones after liver transplantation. Study-level background: Until 12-24 months post-transplant, subjects got standard immunosuppression and no induction.

Clones were read by immunoSEQ multiplex PCR, and TCRdb kept only the in-frame ones, dropping some. In the table there are around 97,000 clones, around 84% of which are singletons. The sequence was obtained from a human patient who received a liver transplant. Certain T cells may be donor cells from the graft. Sequences were derived from CD4+ T cells from blood, sampled approximately 4 years after liver transplant.

This CDR3 is CASSLSGGNNSPLHF. CDR3 nucleotides: TGTGCCAGCAGCTTGTCAGGGGGCAATAATTCACCCCTCCACTTT. The chain combines TRBV5-5 with TRBJ1-6; TRBD1 agrees at 8 bases. CDR3 length: 15 residues. Germline CDR1 reads SGHKS; CDR2 reads YYEKEE (reference sequence). Germline trimming cut 1 base from V and 5 bases from J; bases unmatched to any gene: 2.